This T cell receptor beta chain comes out of a study of blood T cell repertoires in COVID-19. Study summary: The origin of the acute and convalescent COVID-19 samples was the United States, Italy and Spain. Sample material is recorded as cDNA or gDNA derived from T cells, B-cell-depleted T cells, or PBMCs.

Original processing methods: Estimated nucleated cell counts came from reference gene primer amplification. Using immunoSEQ multiplex PCR, the repertoire was profiled, and TCRdb retains in-frame clones only, with some absent. That table is the source of V, J and clone size, and D and trimming were worked out from the DNA. The profile shows about 220,000 clones, approximately 80% of them singletons. This CDR3 comprises 14 residues. The V end was cut by 4 bases, the J end by 3 bases, with 12 bases between. Germline V CDR1 and CDR2: SGHDN, FVKESK. The genes are TRBV14 and TRBJ2-5; a possible D gene is TRBD2 (5 bases). The sequencing sample was made of peripheral blood. This TCR was sampled from a human donor in a cohort sampled during active COVID-19. The CDR3 DNA sequence: TGTGCCAGCAGCCCACGGACTGGGAAAGAGACCCAGTACTTC. It translates to CASSPRTGKETQYF.